What follows are 16 T cell receptor beta chains derived from one specimen sequenced in a study of cytomegalovirus exposure and HLA in healthy donors. TCRdb keeps only in-frame clones here, not all; method: immunoSEQ multiplex PCR. The sample lists approximately 260,000 clones, approximately 86% occurring once. The sequenced sample consisted of PBMCs. The receptor set was obtained from a woman in her 30s in good health and CMV-seropositive.

The rearrangement joins TRBV27 to TRBJ1-1; 7 bases align to TRBD1. The trim removed 2 bases at V and 5 bases at J, leaving 5 bases unmatched. The CDR3 extends over 14 amino acids. Germline lookup yields CDR1 MNHEY and CDR2 SMNVEV (reference sequence). The CDR3 sequence: CASSLNRGRTEAFF. As DNA, the CDR3 is TGTGCCAGCAGTTTAAACAGGGGTAGAACTGAAGCTTTCTTT.

V usage is TRBV5-6 and J usage is TRBJ2-7, with 7 bases that match TRBD1. Germline loops: CDR1 SGHDT, CDR2 YYEEEE. The junction had 12 bases not matched to a gene; V was cut back by 1 base and J by 5 bases. The CDR3 covers 16 residues. The CDR3 DNA sequence: TGTGCCAGCAGCTTGAGGACAGGCCCCAATAGTGACGAGCAGTACTTC. Residues: CASSLRTGPNSDEQYF. The whole variable domain, remainder taken from reference TRBV5-6 and TRBJ2-7, is DAGVTQSPTHLIKTRGQQVTLRCSPKSGHDTVSWYQQALGQGPQFIFQYYEEEERQRGNFPDRFSGHQFPNYSSELNVNALLLGDSALYLCASSLRTGPNSDEQYFGPGTRLTVT.

The V and J genes are TRBV25-1 and TRBJ2-1; 8 nucleotides align to TRBD2. Germline V lookup: CDR1 MGHDK, CDR2 SYGVNS. The CDR3 extends over 15 amino acids. The V and J ends lost 1 base and 9 bases, in that order; junction bases with no gene match: 8. This CDR3 is CASSESPGRAGEQFF. The CDR3 nucleotides are TGTGCCAGCAGTGAATCCCCCGGGAGGGCCGGTGAGCAGTTCTTC.

The rearrangement links TRBV5-1 to TRBJ1-1; D is ambiguous. V was pared by 0 bases and J by 1 base, with 13 bases between. This CDR3 comprises 16 residues. CDR1 and CDR2 (germline): SGHRS, YFSETQ. The CDR3: CASSLGPRASNTEAFF. The CDR3 coding sequence is TGCGCCAGCAGCTTGGGCCCGCGAGCATCGAACACTGAAGCTTTCTTT. Based on the CDR3 plus reference TRBV5-1 and TRBJ1-1, the full variable domain is KAGVTQTPRYLIKTRGQQVTLSCSPISGHRSVSWYQQTPGQGLQFLFEYFSETQRNKGNFPGRFSGRQFSNSRSEMNVSTLELGDSALYLCASSLGPRASNTEAFFGQGTRLTVV.

CDR3 nucleotide sequence: TGTGCCAGCAGTTCCTACTCAACAGGGAGCGAAGCTTTCTTT. Translating gives CASSSYSTGSEAFF. The chain recombines TRBV27 with TRBJ1-1, with a weak D call TRBD1 (6 bases). The V gene's germline CDR1 is MNHEY and CDR2 SMNVEV (reference sequence). V was trimmed by 4 bases and J by 8 bases, leaving 17 bases between them. This CDR3 has 14 residues.

The J gene is TRBJ1-2, the V gene TRBV2, with 7 bases identical to TRBD1. V lost 6 bases, J lost 7 bases, and 5 bases stayed unmatched. CDR3 length: 12 residues. Looked up from germline, CDR1 is SNHLY and CDR2 is FYNNEI. The CDR3 DNA sequence: TGTGCCAGCAGCGCCGGGACAGTTGGCTACACCTTC. It encodes CASSAGTVGYTF.

In the case of this clone: Sequence at one end of the junction differs from germline and may be a read error. The V and J genes are TRBV13 and TRBJ2-3; D is unclear. The CDR3 contains 16 residues. Germline V gene sequence: CDR1 PRHDT, CDR2 FYEKMQ (reference sequence). Written as DNA, the CDR3 is TGTGCCAGCAGCCTAGGACCTTTTACTAGCACAGATACGCAGTATTTT. It yields the protein CASSLGPFTSTDTQYF.

This rearrangement joins TRBV6-5 to TRBJ1-3; 7 bases match TRBD1. The CDR3 covers 14 residues. Germline-derived CDR1 and CDR2 are MNHEY and SVGAGI. J was trimmed by 0 bases and V by 6 bases; bases with no gene match: 2. CDR3 protein: CASSQGVSGNTIYF. The CDR3 DNA is TGTGCCAGCAGCCAGGGGGTCTCTGGAAACACCATATATTTT.

The gene calls are TRBV9 and TRBJ2-2; weak D call: TRBD2 (5 bases). The length of the CDR3 is 15 residues. V was trimmed by 1 base and J by 1 base, leaving 8 bases between them. CDR1 and CDR2 (germline): SGDLS, YYNGEE. CDR3 region: CASSVNRGNTGELFF. CDR3 sequence (DNA): TGTGCCAGCAGCGTAAACCGGGGGAACACCGGGGAGCTGTTTTTT.

The rearrangement uses TRBV28 and TRBJ1-1; 8 nucleotides agree with TRBD1. CDR1 MDHEN and CDR2 SYDVKM come from the germline V gene. J gave up 6 bases and V 5 bases, and 5 bases lay outside the gene matches. There are 13 residues in the CDR3. DNA for the CDR3: TGTGCCAGCAGTGACAGGGGCACCCCTGAAGCTTTCTTT. Its translation: CASSDRGTPEAFF.

J is TRBJ1-5 and V is TRBV21-1; the table's D call, TRBD1, has no DNA check behind it. TRBV21-1 represents a pseudogene. There are 15 residues in the CDR3. The CDR3 DNA reads TGTGCCAGCAGCAAACAACAGGGGGCCGGTCAGCCCCAGCATTTT. Translation: CASSKQQGAGQPQHF.

The chain carries TRBV7-8 and TRBJ2-5, with a tentative D call TRBD2 (5 bases). CDR3 length: 15 residues. V was pared by 5 bases and J by 5 bases, with 18 bases between. Germline CDR1 SGHVS, CDR2 FQNEAQ. The CDR3 loop is CASSPQLGIGETQYF. The CDR3 bases are TGTGCCAGCAGCCCGCAACTAGGCATAGGGGAGACCCAGTACTTC.

The V call is TRBV5-1, the J call TRBJ2-5; D is undetermined. From germline, CDR1 is SGHRS and CDR2 YFSETQ. V was shortened by 0 bases and J by 3 bases, with 9 bases between the two germline ends. The CDR3 consists of 14 residues. This CDR3 is CASSLAPHEETQYF. The CDR3 nucleotides read TGCGCCAGCAGCTTGGCTCCACACGAAGAGACCCAGTACTTC. The variable domain in full, with the rest retrieved from reference TRBV5-1 and TRBJ2-5, is KAGVTQTPRYLIKTRGQQVTLSCSPISGHRSVSWYQQTPGQGLQFLFEYFSETQRNKGNFPGRFSGRQFSNSRSEMNVSTLELGDSALYLCASSLAPHEETQYFGPGTRLLVL.

This rearrangement joins TRBV6-6 to TRBJ2-7; weak D call: TRBD1 (5 bases). Trimming left V 0 bases short and J 1 base short, with 13 bases between. CDR1 MNHNY and CDR2 SVGAGI come from the germline V gene (reference sequence). The CDR3 spans 16 residues. This CDR3 is CASSYSTTDNSYEQYF. The CDR3 DNA reads TGTGCCAGCAGTTACTCTACGACAGATAATTCCTACGAGCAGTACTTC.

The chain is built from TRBV4-1 and TRBJ1-1, with D maybe TRBD1 (6 bases). CDR1 and CDR2 from the germline V gene are MGHRA and YSYEKL. Trimming pared 4 bases from V and 2 bases from J, leaving 17 bases between. There are 16 residues in the CDR3. The CDR3 bases are TGCGCCAGCAGCCTTATGGCCCAGGACAGTAACACTGAAGCTTTCTTT. Its protein product is CASSLMAQDSNTEAFF.

The table lists this clone with a few counts. This chain uses TRBV12-5 with TRBJ2-7, with D possibly TRBD1 on 5 matching bases. Germline CDR1 is LGHNT and CDR2 is FRNRAP. V lost 3 bases to trimming and J lost 2 bases, with 17 bases between them. The CDR3 is 16 residues long. CDR3 sequence (DNA): TGTGCTAGTGGTTTTGGCAAGGAACAGGAAACCTACGAGCAGTACTTC. It encodes CASGFGKEQETYEQYF. Variable domain in full (rest from reference TRBV12-5 and TRBJ2-7): DARVTQTPRHKVTEMGQEVTMRCQPILGHNTVFWYRQTMMQGLELLAYFRNRAPLDDSGMPKDRFSAEMPDATLATLKIQPSEPRDSAVYFCASGFGKEQETYEQYFGPGTRLTVT.